This TCR beta chain came from a study of blood T cell repertoires in COVID-19. Germline-derived CDR1 and CDR2 are SQVTM and ANQGSEA. CDR3 length: 12 residues. Trimming pared 7 bases from V and 1 base from J, leaving 10 bases between. Method: immunoSEQ multiplex PCR; TCRdb's copy keeps in-frame clones and lacks some. The sample lists fewer than 500,000 clones, over 75% occurring once. The study assigned cohorts using participant-reported clinical history. Input material: PBMCs or T cells enriched from blood (not recorded which). The source is a man aged 30-40 years who had recovered from COVID-19. V is TRBV29-1 and J is TRBJ1-2, with D uncertain. DNA for the CDR3: TGCAGCGGGCAGAATGTTAACTATGGCTACACCTTC. Amino acids: CSGQNVNYGYTF.